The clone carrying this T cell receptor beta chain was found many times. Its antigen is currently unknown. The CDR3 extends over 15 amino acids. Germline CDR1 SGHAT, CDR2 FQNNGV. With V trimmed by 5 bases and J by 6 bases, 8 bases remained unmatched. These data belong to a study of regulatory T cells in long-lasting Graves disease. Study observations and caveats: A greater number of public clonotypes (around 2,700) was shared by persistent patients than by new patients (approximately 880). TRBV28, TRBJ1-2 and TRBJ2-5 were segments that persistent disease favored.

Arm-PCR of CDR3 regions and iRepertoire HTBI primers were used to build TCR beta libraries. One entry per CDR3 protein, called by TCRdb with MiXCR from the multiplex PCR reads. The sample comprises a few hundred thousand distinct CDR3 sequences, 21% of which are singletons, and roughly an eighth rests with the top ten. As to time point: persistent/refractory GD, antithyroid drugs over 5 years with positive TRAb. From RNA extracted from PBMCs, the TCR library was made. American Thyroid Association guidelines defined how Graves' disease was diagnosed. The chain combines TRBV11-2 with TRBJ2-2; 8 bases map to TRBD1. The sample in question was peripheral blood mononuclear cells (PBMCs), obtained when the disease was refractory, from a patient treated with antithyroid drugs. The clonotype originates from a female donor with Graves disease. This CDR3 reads CASSPMTGVAGELFF. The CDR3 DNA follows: TGTGCCAGCAGCCCCATGACAGGGGTGGCCGGGGAGCTGTTTTTT.